The rows below give T cell receptor beta chains drawn from one sample of a study of blood T cell repertoires in COVID-19. Produced via immunoSEQ multiplex PCR; TCRdb's table is partial and in-frame only. This sample carries tens of thousands of clones, almost 90% of them seen once, and the ten largest clones take about a fifth. Sequencing was done on a sample of peripheral blood. The receptors were sampled from a woman in her fifties or sixties with active or convalescent COVID-19. Each CDR3 is given with its conserved first and last residue. Fields, in order: D gene, V gene, clone size, J gene, CDR3 DNA, CDR3 protein. A D gene is named only where the DNA matches it firmly. A row's size may be missing; if present it is once, few, many or a size class.

NA	TRBV10-2	once	TRBJ1-2	TGCGCCAGCAGCCAAGGGGGTTATGGCTACACCTTC	CASSQGGYGYTF
NA	TRBV3-1/TRBV3-2	NA	TRBJ1-2	TGTGCCAGCAGCCAAGCTGTACAGACAAACTATGGCTACACCTTC	CASSQAVQTNYGYTF
TRBD1	TRBV11-1	NA	TRBJ2-7	TGTGCCAGCAGCTTAGTGGGACAGGGGATGGCCTACGAGCAGTACTTC	CASSLVGQGMAYEQYF
TRBD1	TRBV10-2	NA	TRBJ1-6	TGCGCCAGCAGTGACAGGGGGGAAAATTCACCCCTCCACTTT	CASSDRGENSPLHF
TRBD2	TRBV19	NA	TRBJ2-1	TGTGCCGTATTGGATCTAGCGGGTAGGAGCAATGAGCAGTTCTTC	CAVLDLAGRSNEQFF
TRBD2	TRBV6-5	NA	TRBJ2-1	TGTGCCAGCAGCGGAGCGGGAGGGCCTGGCGAGGAGCAGTTCTTC	CASSGAGGPGEEQFF
TRBD1	TRBV6-5	NA	TRBJ1-1	TGTGCCAGCAGTTACTGGACAGGGGCTAAATCTGAAGCTTTCTTT	CASSYWTGAKSEAFF
NA	TRBV15	NA	TRBJ1-5	TGTGCCACCAGCAGATCGAGACAGAATAGCAATCAGCCCCAGCATTTT	CATSRSRQNSNQPQHF
TRBD1	TRBV6-5	NA	TRBJ2-7	TGTGCCAGCAGTTACTCGGACAGGTACGAGCAGTACTTC	CASSYSDRYEQYF
NA	TRBV2	NA	TRBJ2-7	TGTGCCAGCATGTATCGAACCCTATTGTCCTACGAGCAGTACTTC	CASMYRTLLSYEQYF
TRBD2	TRBV2	NA	TRBJ2-1	TGTGCCAGCAGTGTAGTCGCCCCGCTAGCGGGAGGTGAGCAGTTCTTC	CASSVVAPLAGGEQFF
NA	TRBV7-9	NA	TRBJ2-5	TGTGCCAGCAGCTTAGTACGGGACTCGACACAAGAGACCCAGTACTTC	CASSLVRDSTQETQYF
TRBD2	TRBV3-1/TRBV3-2	NA	TRBJ2-5	TGTGCCAGCAGCCAAGTAGCGGGAATTACCGAGACCCAGTACTTC	CASSQVAGITETQYF
NA	TRBV29-1	NA	TRBJ2-7	TGCAGCGTTTCGCCCAGGGTCTCCTACGAGCAGTACTTC	CSVSPRVSYEQYF
TRBD2	TRBV25-1	once	TRBJ2-1	TGTGCCAGCAGTGAGTGGGCTAGCGGGGGTAGCTCCTACAATGAGCAGTTCTTC	CASSEWASGGSSYNEQFF
NA	TRBV29-1	NA	TRBJ1-6	TGCAGCGTCAAGTCCGGGGACACAAATTCACCCCTCCACTTT	CSVKSGDTNSPLHF
NA	TRBV7-2	NA	TRBJ1-1	TGTGCCAGCAGCTTGCAGGGCCGACGGGGGACTGAAGCTTTCTTT	CASSLQGRRGTEAFF
NA	TRBV6-5	NA	TRBJ2-7	TGTGCCAGCATCCTAGGGGCCGCATCGAGAGAGCAGTACTTC	CASILGAASREQYF
TRBD2	TRBV6-1	NA	TRBJ2-7	TGTGCCAGCAGTCCCGATAGCGGGTCCCACGAGCAGTACTTC	CASSPDSGSHEQYF
TRBD2	TRBV5-6	NA	TRBJ2-3	TGTGCCAGCAGCTTACGGACTAGGGATACGCAGTATTTT	CASSLRTRDTQYF
NA	TRBV19	NA	TRBJ1-1	TGTGCCAGTAGTATCTACCAGGCAAGCATGAACACTGAAGCTTTCTTT	CASSIYQASMNTEAFF
NA	TRBV21-1	NA	TRBJ2-5	TGTGCCAGCAGCAAAGTGTTAGAGGTAGCTAGCGAGCAAGAGACCCAGTACTTC	CASSKVLEVASEQETQYF
TRBD1	TRBV19	NA	TRBJ1-1	TGTGCCAGTAGTATCCCAGACAGGGTAGTAGCTTTCTTT	CASSIPDRVVAFF
NA	TRBV6-2/TRBV6-3	NA	TRBJ2-5	TGTGCCAGCAGTTTGGAGGGGATTGAGGTAGAGACCCAGTACTTC	CASSLEGIEVETQYF
TRBD2	TRBV9	NA	TRBJ2-3	TGTGCCAGCAGCGTAGCAGCGGGGGGGGTAGATACGCAGTATTTT	CASSVAAGGVDTQYF
NA	TRBV19	NA	TRBJ2-1	TGTGCCAGTCAGGACAGTAGCAATGAGCAGTTCTTC	CASQDSSNEQFF
NA	TRBV7-9	NA	TRBJ2-5	TGTGCCAGCAGCTTAGTATCCCCCAGGGTTGAGACCCAGTACTTC	CASSLVSPRVETQYF
NA	TRBV27	NA	TRBJ1-1	TGTGCCAGCAGTTTCGAGGGATTTTCTGAAGCTTTCTTT	CASSFEGFSEAFF
NA	TRBV6-5	NA	TRBJ1-1	TGTGCCAGCCTATACTACACTGAAGCTTTCTTT	CASLYYTEAFF
TRBD1	TRBV2	NA	TRBJ2-7	TGTGCCAGCAGTGACCCCCGGGACAGTCGACCCTACGAGCAGTACTTC	CASSDPRDSRPYEQYF
TRBD2	TRBV7-3	once	TRBJ2-7	TGTGCCAGCAGCGAGAGGTCTAGCGGGGGGTACGAGCAGTACTTC	CASSERSSGGYEQYF
TRBD1	TRBV29-1	NA	TRBJ2-4	TGCAGCGGATCCGGGACAGAAAACATTCAGTACTTC	CSGSGTENIQYF
TRBD2	TRBV5-4	NA	TRBJ2-7	TGTGCCAGCAGCCCCTTACCGGGAGGGCTCCCCTACGAGCAGTACTTC	CASSPLPGGLPYEQYF
TRBD1	TRBV19	NA	TRBJ1-2	TGTGCCAGTAGTATTTGGGAGACAGGGGACTATGGCTACACCTTC	CASSIWETGDYGYTF
NA	TRBV3-1/TRBV3-2	NA	TRBJ1-5	TGTGCCAGCAGCCAAGGGGAGAATCAGCCCCAGCATTTT	CASSQGENQPQHF
TRBD1	TRBV2	once	TRBJ1-2	TGTGCCAGCAGGGAAAACTCCGGGACAGGGGGTGGCTACACCTTC	CASRENSGTGGGYTF
NA	TRBV10-3	NA	TRBJ2-5	TGTGCCATCAGAGAAGGATTGGGAGGGGGCCAAGAGACCCAGTACTTC	CAIREGLGGGQETQYF
TRBD1	TRBV7-3	NA	TRBJ2-1	TGTGCCAGCAGCACGACAGGGAGCGATGAGCAGTTCTTC	CASSTTGSDEQFF
TRBD2	TRBV3-1/TRBV3-2	NA	TRBJ2-3	TGTGCCAGCAGCCCCCAGTTAGCGGGAGTGCGCACAGATACGCAGTATTTT	CASSPQLAGVRTDTQYF
NA	TRBV12-3/TRBV12-4	NA	TRBJ2-2	TGTGCCAGCAGCACAGGGACGACCGGGGAGCTGTTTTTT	CASSTGTTGELFF
NA	TRBV9	NA	TRBJ1-6	TGTGCCAGCAGCGAAACAGGGAATTCACCCCTCCACTTT	CASSETGNSPLHF